Listed below are T cell receptor beta chains from one sample, sequenced in a study of cytomegalovirus exposure and HLA in healthy donors. The repertoire was sequenced with immunoSEQ multiplex PCR; TCRdb's copy has only in-frame clones and lacks some. The sample has about 130,000 clones, around 85% seen once. Specimen: PBMCs. These receptors were collected from a young man in good health and CMV-seropositive. Each CDR3 is given with its conserved first and last residue. The D gene is left open where the match is weak. Not all rows give a size; the values are once, few, many and, for expanded clones, a class.

clone_size,d_call,v_call,j_call,cdr3_length,cdr3_nt,cdr3_aa
NA,NA,TRBV28,TRBJ1-2,12,TGTGCCAGCAGCTCCAGCTCAGGGGGCTACACCTTC,CASSSSSGGYTF
NA,NA,TRBV6-5,TRBJ2-7,13,TGTGCCAGCAGAAACGGGCGGGCCTACGAGCAGTACTTC,CASRNGRAYEQYF
NA,TRBD1,TRBV10-1,TRBJ2-2,22,TGCGCCAGCAGTGAGTCAAGGGGGCGCGAGTCTTACGGTGCGTTTGGCACCGGGGAGCTGTTTTTT,CASSESRGRESYGAFGTGELFF
NA,TRBD2,TRBV4-3,TRBJ2-1,18,TGCGCCAGCAGACGGACTAGCGGGAGGGTTGGCCCCTACAATGAGCAGTTCTTC,CASRRTSGRVGPYNEQFF
NA,TRBD2,TRBV7-8,TRBJ2-7,15,TGTGCCAGCAGCTCCATAGCGGGGGGCTCCTACGAGCAGTACTTC,CASSSIAGGSYEQYF
NA,NA,TRBV5-6,TRBJ2-7,14,TGTGCCAGCAGCTTGGGGGGCAGTTCCTACGAGCAGTACTTC,CASSLGGSSYEQYF
NA,TRBD1,TRBV19,TRBJ1-1,16,TGTGCCAGTAGCTCCGGGACAGGGTCCCCTTTAAGTGAAGCTTTCTTT,CASSSGTGSPLSEAFF
NA,NA,TRBV5-1,TRBJ2-3,15,TGCGCCAGCAGAATACCTCAGGGGAACACAGATACGCAGTATTTT,CASRIPQGNTDTQYF
NA,TRBD2,TRBV30,TRBJ2-7,16,TGTGCCTGGAGGCGTCTAGCGGGCGCTTACTCCTACGAGCAGTACTTC,CAWRRLAGAYSYEQYF
NA,NA,TRBV9,TRBJ2-5,15,TGTGCCAGCAGCAGTTACAGGACACTCCAAGAGACCCAGTACTTC,CASSSYRTLQETQYF
NA,NA,TRBV4-3,TRBJ1-5,20,TGCGCCAGCAGCTCTCCAAAGAAAATGCACCAACAAAATCGCAATCAGCCCCAGCATTTT,CASSSPKKMHQQNRNQPQHF
NA,TRBD2,TRBV7-6,TRBJ2-2,16,TGTGCCAGCAGCTCGCCCCCCGGGGGGGTCAGGGGGGAGCTGTTTTTT,CASSSPPGGVRGELFF
NA,TRBD1,TRBV13,TRBJ2-1,15,TGTGCCAGCAGCTTCGGGACAGGGGTGGTCAATGAGCAGTTCTTC,CASSFGTGVVNEQFF
NA,TRBD1,TRBV30,TRBJ1-1,12,TGTGCCTGGACAGGGGGTTACTCTGAAGCTTTCTTT,CAWTGGYSEAFF
NA,NA,TRBV7-2,TRBJ1-4,15,TGTGCCAGCAGCTCGGACCCGGGGACTAATGAAAAACTGTTTTTT,CASSSDPGTNEKLFF
few,TRBD1,TRBV19,TRBJ2-7,15,TGTGCCAGTAGTATCGGACAGGGGGCTTCCTACGAGCAGTACTTC,CASSIGQGASYEQYF
NA,TRBD1,TRBV7-6,TRBJ2-2,16,TGTGCCAGCAGCTCACCGGGACAGGGAGTAACCGGGGAGCTGTTTTTT,CASSSPGQGVTGELFF
NA,NA,TRBV4-2,TRBJ2-3,14,TGTGCCAGCAGCCAGAGACAGAGCACAGATACGCAGTATTTT,CASSQRQSTDTQYF
few,NA,TRBV2,TRBJ1-5,14,TGTGCCAGCAGTGTGGGCAGGGGCAATCAGCCCCAGCATTTT,CASSVGRGNQPQHF
once,NA,TRBV11-2,TRBJ2-7,14,TGTGCCAGCAGCTTAAACGGGGAGACCTACGAGCAGTACTTC,CASSLNGETYEQYF
NA,NA,TRBV5-1,TRBJ1-1,19,TGCGCCAGCAACATCCAGCCTGGGCGCCGGAGGGCGATGAACACTGAAGCTTTCTTT,CASNIQPGRRRAMNTEAFF
NA,NA,TRBV5-1,TRBJ1-1,13,TGCGCCAGCAGCTTGGACCCCAGGGTAGGAGCTTTCTTT,CASSLDPRVGAFF
few,TRBD2,TRBV6-6,TRBJ2-3,15,TGTGCCAGCAGTTACGGGCGGGAGGGGGCAGATACGCAGTATTTT,CASSYGREGADTQYF
NA,NA,TRBV5-4,TRBJ2-7,13,TGTGCCAGCAGCGTCCAGGCCGTATACGAGCAGTACTTC,CASSVQAVYEQYF
once,NA,TRBV6-1,TRBJ1-2,15,TGTGCCAGCATTTCATACCGGGATCAACCCTATGGCTACACCTTC,CASISYRDQPYGYTF
once,NA,TRBV10-3,TRBJ2-5,13,TGTGCCATCGCGTTCCAGGACTTCGAGACCCAGTACTTC,CAIAFQDFETQYF
NA,NA,TRBV30,TRBJ2-2,15,TGTGCCTGGAGTGTTGGTACAGGGAACACCGGGGAGCTGTTTTTT,CAWSVGTGNTGELFF
NA,NA,TRBV2,TRBJ1-2,15,TGTGCCAGCATCCGAAATCAGGGTGACGTCTATGGCTACACCTTC,CASIRNQGDVYGYTF
NA,TRBD1,TRBV6-5,TRBJ2-7,13,TGTGCCAGCAGTCCGACAGGGATCCACGAGCAGTACTTC,CASSPTGIHEQYF
NA,NA,TRBV11-2,TRBJ1-5,16,TGTGCCAGCAGCTTAGATTCCCTAGGTCGGGGTCAGCCCCAGCATTTT,CASSLDSLGRGQPQHF
NA,TRBD1,TRBV27,TRBJ1-1,13,TGTGCCAGCGGATCAGGGGGGAACACTGAAGCTTTCTTT,CASGSGGNTEAFF
NA,NA,TRBV7-2,TRBJ2-5,14,TGTGCCAGCAGCTGGGCTAGCGCACAAGAGACCCAGTACTTC,CASSWASAQETQYF
NA,TRBD1,TRBV4-3,TRBJ1-1,17,TGCGCCAGCAGCCTTGGGACAGGGGGGACGGGGAACACTGAAGCTTTCTTT,CASSLGTGGTGNTEAFF
NA,TRBD1,TRBV7-2,TRBJ2-2,15,TGTGCCAGCAGGGCCGGGACAGGGGGCCACGGGGAGCTGTTTTTT,CASRAGTGGHGELFF
NA,NA,TRBV4-3,TRBJ2-1,15,TGCGCCAGCAGCCAAGAGGGGCTGAGTTACAATGAGCAGTTCTTC,CASSQEGLSYNEQFF
NA,NA,TRBV4-3,TRBJ1-1,14,TGCGCCAGCAGCCATTCCACCGGCGGCACTGAAGCTTTCTTT,CASSHSTGGTEAFF
few,TRBD2,TRBV11-2,TRBJ2-3,17,TGTGCCAGCAGCCTTGGGACTAGCGGGAGAATCGGGGATACGCAGTATTTT,CASSLGTSGRIGDTQYF
NA,TRBD1,TRBV12-5,TRBJ1-2,13,TGTGCTAGTGACCCCGGGACAGCCTATGGCTACACCTTC,CASDPGTAYGYTF
NA,TRBD1,TRBV6-1,TRBJ2-5,14,TGTGCCAGCAGAACCAGGGGGCTGAGGGAGACCCAGTACTTC,CASRTRGLRETQYF
few,TRBD1,TRBV27,TRBJ1-5,14,TGTGCCAGCAGTTGGGACAGGGCAACTCAGCCCCAGCATTTT,CASSWDRATQPQHF
few,TRBD2,TRBV10-3,TRBJ2-7,13,TGTGCCATCAGTCGGGAGGTGTCCTACGAGCAGTACTTC,CAISREVSYEQYF
NA,NA,TRBV29-1,TRBJ1-1,11,TGCAGCGTTCGTCCGGACAGAGAAGCTTTCTTT,CSVRPDREAFF
NA,NA,TRBV9,TRBJ1-3,11,TGTGCCAGCCTCTCTGGAAACACCATATATTTT,CASLSGNTIYF
NA,NA,TRBV7-2,TRBJ1-5,14,TGTGCCAGCAGCTTAGGCGGGGTCAGGGAGCCCCAGCATTTT,CASSLGGVREPQHF
once,NA,TRBV11-2,TRBJ2-3,14,TGTGCCAGCAGCCTCGACAGAGAGACAGATACGCAGTATTTT,CASSLDRETDTQYF
NA,NA,TRBV7-2,TRBJ1-2,14,TGTGCCAGCAGCTTAAACTGGGGGCAGGATGGCTACACCTTC,CASSLNWGQDGYTF
NA,NA,TRBV2,TRBJ1-1,15,TGTGCCAGCAGTGCCACGGTGCCTCGGGTGACTGAAGCTTTCTTT,CASSATVPRVTEAFF
NA,NA,TRBV18,TRBJ1-3,16,TGTGCCAGCTCATACAAACAGGGCCTGGATGGAAACACCATATATTTT,CASSYKQGLDGNTIYF
NA,TRBD2,TRBV5-1,TRBJ2-1,15,TGCGCCAGCAGCTTGGGGGTAGCGGGAAAGAATGAGCAGTTCTTC,CASSLGVAGKNEQFF
NA,NA,TRBV5-1,TRBJ2-2,14,TGCGCCAGCAGCCCCGGACAAGACACCGGGGAGCTGTTTTTT,CASSPGQDTGELFF
NA,NA,TRBV6-6,TRBJ2-5,14,TGTGCCAGCAGTTACTCCAGGGGAGTGCAGACCCAGTACTTC,CASSYSRGVQTQYF
few,NA,TRBV27,TRBJ2-7,13,TGTGCCAGCAGTAACGGACAGAGCTACGAGCAGTACTTC,CASSNGQSYEQYF